These 4 T cell receptor beta chains were sequenced from one sample in a study of regulatory T cells in long-lasting Graves disease. As to time point: newly diagnosed GD, antithyroid drugs for less than 3 months. RNA extracted from PBMCs served as the sequencing template. CDR3 regions were amplified by Arm-PCR using iRepertoire HTBI primers to build TCR beta libraries. TCRdb re-called the multiplex PCR reads with MiXCR, one entry per CDR3 protein. The sample holds over 350,000 distinct CDR3 sequences, 14% seen once. The same data also went into a second study, on T cells in Graves' hyperthyroidism and ophthalmopathy.

Sequencing used peripheral blood mononuclear cells (PBMCs), obtained at new diagnosis, from a patient treated with antithyroid drugs. These receptors came from a woman aged 50 to 60 with Graves disease.

This clonotype was seen at least ten times. The chain has TRBV7-2 and TRBJ2-3, with a weak D call TRBD2 (7 bases). CDR3 length equals 19 residues. CDR1 is SGHTA, CDR2 FQGNSA, per germline. Trimming took off 2 bases at V and 1 base at J, with 22 bases between the two ends. Here the CDR3 reads CASSLRFAERGGGTDTQYF. The CDR3 bases are TGTGCCAGCAGCTTACGGTTCGCGGAGAGGGGGGGAGGCACAGATACGCAGTATTTT.

In this sample, this clonotype turned up many times. The chain couples TRBV7-2 to TRBJ1-2; no clear D gene. The CDR3 loop spans 13 amino acids. Trimming took off 2 bases at V and 6 bases at J, with 10 bases between the two ends. CDR1 is SGHTA and CDR2 is FQGNSA in the germline V gene. The CDR3 reads CASSLLPSNGYTF. CDR3 DNA sequence: TGTGCCAGCAGCTTACTCCCGTCGAATGGCTACACCTTC.

This clonotype was detected ten times or more. V gene TRBV28 combines with J gene TRBJ2-5; D perhaps matches TRBD1 (7 bases). CDR1 is MDHEN and CDR2 is SYDVKM in the germline V gene. V dropped 10 bases and J dropped 4 bases, with 19 bases sitting between them. This CDR3 has 14 residues. The CDR3 sequence is CATNPEGAGETQYF. The CDR3 nucleotides are TGTGCCACCAACCCGGAGGGGGCGGGAGAGACCCAGTACTTC.

This chain connects TRBV30 to TRBJ2-1; TRBD2 matches 8 bases. The CDR3 is 14 amino acids. Germline CDR1 is GTSNPN and CDR2 is SVGIG (reference sequence). V lost 8 bases, J lost 4 bases, and 10 bases stayed unmatched. The chain's CDR3 is CAVRLAMKYNEQFF. DNA for the CDR3: TGTGCCGTCCGACTAGCGATGAAATACAATGAGCAGTTCTTC.